The 20 T cell receptor beta chains below were found in one sample sequenced in a study of blood T cell repertoires in COVID-19 (dated by TCRdb to the early 2020s). Library preparation was by the immunoSEQ multiplex PCR assay. Here the immuneACCESS table is served through TCRdb, limited to in-frame sequences with V and J called. Missing clones are a known gap in these copies; in checked studies unresolved V genes cover under half, and the rest lacks a known reason. For this sample the table gives over 200,000 clones, of which over 70% were detected only once. The ten largest clones represent more than 8% of the sample. The sequencing sample was made of peripheral blood. These receptors were obtained from a woman aged 45-65 years with acute or convalescent COVID-19.

The chain employs TRBV5-1 and TRBJ1-2; D possibly corresponds to TRBD1 (5 bases). CDR3 length: 13 amino acids. Trimming stripped 4 bases from V and 8 bases from J, with 15 bases between. Germline V gene lookup returns CDR1 SGHRS and CDR2 YFSETQ. The CDR3 spells CASSPGGGRGYTF. The CDR3 nucleotides are TGCGCCAGCAGCCCCGGGGGAGGGCGAGGCTACACCTTC.

The chain joins TRBV7-2 to TRBJ2-5, with 10 bases that match TRBD2. V trimming: 5 bases; J trimming: 7 bases; junction bases outside the gene matches: 7. This CDR3 contains 14 residues. Germline V gene data show CDR1 as SGHTA and CDR2 as FQGNSA. The CDR3 is CASSASSGSGTQYF. The CDR3 nucleotides read TGTGCCAGCAGCGCCTCTAGCGGGAGCGGGACCCAGTACTTC. Drawing the rest from reference TRBV7-2 and TRBJ2-5, the complete variable domain is GAGVSQSPSNKVTEKGKDVELRCDPISGHTALYWYRQSLGQGLEFLIYFQGNSAPDKSGLPSDRFSAERTGGSVSTLTIQRTQQEDSAVYLCASSASSGSGTQYFGPGTRLLVL.

The rearrangement links TRBV7-8 to TRBJ2-7; 14 nucleotides align to TRBD2. The germline gives CDR1 SGHVS, CDR2 FQNEAQ. The trim removed 5 bases at V and 5 bases at J, leaving 17 bases unmatched. The CDR3 extends over 19 amino acids. CDR3 loop: CASSLRTSGRPASIDEQYF. CDR3 in DNA: TGTGCCAGCAGCCTCCGGACTAGCGGGAGGCCGGCGTCAATCGACGAGCAGTACTTC.

The chain carries TRBV7-5 and TRBJ2-7; TRBD2 is the table's D call, not checked against the DNA. TRBV7-5 is termed a pseudogene. CDR3 length equals 14 residues. The CDR3 spells CARSLEGSGYEQYF. As DNA, the CDR3 is TGTGCCAGAAGCTTAGAAGGTAGCGGCTACGAGCAGTACTTC.

The chain carries TRBV5-4 and TRBJ2-5, with a possible D match to TRBD2 (7 bases). Germline CDR1 and CDR2: SGHNT and YYREEE (reference sequence). Trimming left V 1 base short and J 5 bases short, with 15 bases between. This CDR3 has 15 amino acids. As DNA, the CDR3 is TGTGCCAGCAGCTTGAAGGCCGAGGGGGGGGAGACCCAGTACTTC. It yields the protein CASSLKAEGGETQYF. Full variable domain (outside the CDR3, taken from reference TRBV5-4 and TRBJ2-5): ETGVTQSPTHLIKTRGQQVTLRCSSQSGHNTVSWYQQALGQGPQFIFQYYREEENGRGNFPPRFSGLQFPNYSSELNVNALELDDSALYLCASSLKAEGGETQYFGPGTRLLVL.

The chain carries TRBV2 and TRBJ2-7; the D gene is possibly TRBD1 (6 bases). The germline gives CDR1 SNHLY, CDR2 FYNNEI. The germline V and J ends were trimmed by 5 bases and 7 bases, with 15 bases remaining between them. The CDR3 sequence is 13 residues long. In DNA form, the CDR3 reads TGTGCCAGCAGTCTCGACAGGTATGGGGAGCAGTACTTC. Translation gives CASSLDRYGEQYF.

This rearrangement joins TRBV7-3 to TRBJ2-3; possible D gene TRBD1, 7 bases. There are 15 residues in the CDR3. Germline assignment: CDR1 SGHTA and CDR2 FQGTGA. The V end lost 2 bases, the J end lost 0 bases, and 9 bases lay between the germline ends. CDR3 loop: CASSLQGGSTDTQYF. CDR3 DNA: TGTGCCAGCAGCTTACAGGGGGGTAGCACAGATACGCAGTATTTT.

The chain links TRBV5-5 to TRBJ2-7, with D possibly matching TRBD1 (7 bases). CDR3 length equals 14 residues. The germline CDR1 and CDR2 sequences are SGHKS and YYEKEE (reference sequence). V was trimmed by 3 bases and J by 0 bases, leaving 10 bases between them. CDR3 residues: CASSWGDSSYEQYF. The CDR3 nucleotides are TGTGCCAGCAGCTGGGGGGACAGCTCCTACGAGCAGTACTTC.

This clone was counted a single time. J is TRBJ1-4 and V is TRBV25-1; TRBD1 aligns across 7 bases. The germline CDR1 and CDR2 sequences are MGHDK and SYGVNS. Trimming took 3 bases from V and 6 from J; bases not matched to a gene: 7. The CDR3 consists of 15 residues. Here the CDR3 DNA reads TGTGCCAGCAGTGATCCAGGGGGAGGCGATGAAAAACTGTTTTTT. This encodes CASSDPGGGDEKLFF.

The chain recombines TRBV6-6 with TRBJ2-3; 10 positions agree with TRBD1. CDR3 size: 15 residues. V shed 2 bases, J shed 2 bases, and the junction held 1 base outside the gene matches. Germline-derived CDR1 and CDR2 are MNHNY and SVGAGI (reference sequence). The CDR3 DNA is TGTGCCAGCAGTTACGGGACAGGGGACACAGATACGCAGTATTTT. Its translation is CASSYGTGDTDTQYF.

The V call is TRBV2, the J call TRBJ2-7; 10 bases line up with TRBD2. Unmatched junction bases numbered 7, after V lost 6 bases and J lost 2 bases. From germline, CDR1 is SNHLY and CDR2 FYNNEI. CDR3 length equals 15 residues. The chain's CDR3 is CASRKTSGLPYEQYF. CDR3 nucleotide sequence: TGTGCCAGCAGGAAGACTAGCGGGTTGCCCTACGAGCAGTACTTC.

This rearrangement joins TRBV27 to TRBJ2-7, with D possibly matching TRBD2 (6 bases). The germline CDR1 and CDR2 sequences are MNHEY and SMNVEV (reference sequence). This CDR3 is built from 13 residues. V was shortened by 5 bases and J by 2 bases, with 10 bases between the two germline ends. The CDR3 sequence: CASSRAGPYEQYF. In DNA, the CDR3 is TGTGCCAGCAGTCGAGCGGGCCCCTACGAGCAGTACTTC.

The V gene is TRBV7-6, the J gene TRBJ2-6; D is uncertain. V lost 0 bases and J lost 3, with 6 bases in between. In germline, CDR1 is SGHVS, CDR2 FNYEAQ. CDR3 length: 15 amino acids. CDR3 amino acids: CASSLAPGGANVLTF. The CDR3 bases are TGTGCCAGCAGCTTAGCGCCGGGTGGGGCCAACGTCCTGACTTTC.

The J gene is TRBJ2-7, the V gene TRBV5-6; unclear D gene. Per the germline V gene, CDR1 is SGHDT and CDR2 is YYEEEE. V was clipped by 3 bases and J by 0 bases, with 13 bases between them. The CDR3 sequence is 15 residues long. The CDR3 protein is CASSSITENSYEQYF. The CDR3 DNA reads TGTGCCAGCAGCTCCATTACAGAGAACTCCTACGAGCAGTACTTC.

The genes are TRBV5-1 and TRBJ1-3; D not resolved. With 5 bases removed from V and 1 base from J, the gap between germline ends came to 13 bases. The germline gives CDR1 SGHRS, CDR2 YFSETQ. The CDR3 is 15 amino acids. Here the CDR3 DNA reads TGCGCCAGCAGTCTGGTGGCCCAATCTGGAAACACCATATATTTT. It codes for CASSLVAQSGNTIYF.

This sequence joins TRBV28 and TRBJ1-6, with 8 bases lining up with TRBD1. V trimming: 6 bases; J trimming: 10 bases; junction bases outside the gene matches: 8. The CDR3 is made up of 14 amino acids. Germline lookup yields CDR1 MDHEN and CDR2 SYDVKM. CDR3: CASREGQGFSPLHF. The CDR3 DNA reads as TGTGCCAGCAGGGAAGGACAGGGTTTCTCACCCCTCCACTTT.

The chain carries TRBV7-9 and TRBJ2-5; D is perhaps TRBD2 (6 bases). CDR1 and CDR2 (germline): SEHNR, FQNEAQ (reference sequence). The ends were cut back, 0 bases at V and 7 bases at J, with 15 bases in the middle. The CDR3 contains 15 residues. The CDR3 region is CASSLARRGAVTQYF. Written as DNA, the CDR3 is TGTGCCAGCAGCTTAGCGAGGAGGGGCGCGGTGACCCAGTACTTC.

DNA of the CDR3: TGCGCCAGCAGCTTAGAGGGCTCAGCTAACTATGGCTACACCTTC. Translating it yields CASSLEGSANYGYTF. The chain employs TRBV5-1 and TRBJ1-2, with no clear D. V lost 2 bases to trimming and J lost 0 bases, with 11 bases between them. Germline lookup yields CDR1 SGHRS and CDR2 YFSETQ. There are 15 residues in the CDR3.

The chain uses TRBV5-1 and TRBJ2-4; TRBD1 matches at 7 bases. J lost 15 bases, V lost 2 bases, and 5 bases had no gene match. From germline, CDR1 is SGHRS and CDR2 YFSETQ. The CDR3 is 11 amino acids. Here the CDR3 DNA reads TGCGCCAGCAGCTTAGGGACAGCTTGGTACTTC. Its translation: CASSLGTAWYF.

The V gene is TRBV24-1, the J gene TRBJ2-7, with D possibly matching TRBD2 (5 bases). The germline V gene has CDR1 KGHDR and CDR2 SFDVKD. The CDR3 extends over 12 amino acids. V gave up 0 bases and J gave up 9 bases, with 8 bases separating them. The chain's CDR3 is CATSDLAGRQYF. The CDR3, as DNA: TGTGCCACCAGTGATTTGGCGGGCCGGCAGTACTTC.